There are many counts of the clone carrying this TCR beta chain. No antigen is known for it. Regions amplified from RNA transcripts were the TCR beta CDR3 regions. The primer set for the first-round RT-PCR of the TCR CDR3 was HTBI. TCRdb re-analysed the multiplex PCR reads in MiXCR, keeping a single row per CDR3 protein. The sample holds approximately 530,000 distinct CDR3 sequences, roughly 17% seen once. The data were obtained in a study of T cells in Graves' hyperthyroidism and ophthalmopathy. The study's findings and limits: Most thyroid-expanded clonotypes above 0.001 were also found in blood. From stable hyperthyroidism, ophthalmopathy was separated by a 13 V-J model.

V was pared by 4 bases and J by 5 bases, with 10 bases of the junction left unmatched. The CDR3 sequence is 15 residues long. CDR1 and CDR2 from the germline V gene are SGHNT and YENEEA. This chain links TRBV11-3 with TRBJ2-7; 8 bases are shared with TRBD1. The clonotype comes from a woman aged 18-35 years with Graves' hyperthyroidism. The sequenced material came from blood. CDR3 amino acids: CASSSGQGGKDEQYF. CDR3 nucleotides: TGTGCCAGCAGCTCCGGACAGGGAGGCAAGGACGAGCAGTACTTC.